This entry lists 32 T cell receptor beta chains sequenced from one sample in a study of cytomegalovirus exposure and HLA in healthy donors. The table came from immunoSEQ multiplex PCR; TCRdb's copy has only in-frame clones and leaves some out. The sample contains 200,000 to 250,000 clones, approximately 87% of which appear only once. Sequencing was performed on PBMCs. These receptors were obtained from a man between 18 and 35 years old in good health and CMV-seronegative.

This clone showed up just a few times. This chain connects TRBV9 to TRBJ2-2; 11 nucleotides agree with TRBD1. Germline loops: CDR1 SGDLS, CDR2 YYNGEE. The CDR3 loop spans 14 amino acids. The J segment lost 6 bases and the V segment lost 8 bases, leaving 6 bases of the junction unmatched. As DNA, the CDR3 is TGTGCCAGTCGTCTGGGACAGGGGGCCGGGGAGCTGTTTTTT. Encoded protein: CASRLGQGAGELFF. Complete variable domain (other parts from reference TRBV9 and TRBJ2-2): DSGVTQTPKHLITATGQRVTLRCSPRSGDLSVYWYQQSLDQGLQFLIQYYNGEERAKGNILERFSAQQFPDLHSELNLSSLELGDSALYFCASRLGQGAGELFFGEGSRLTVL.

Worth noting for this clone: Other DNA variants within this sample encode the same CDR3. The chain uses TRBV6-1 and TRBJ1-2; D is possibly TRBD1 (5 bases). The CDR3 totals 12 residues. V was pared by 6 bases and J by 1 base, with 6 bases between. Germline CDR1 is MNHNS and CDR2 is SASEGT. DNA of the CDR3: TGTGCCAGCAGCCAGGGTAACTATGGCTACACCTTC. Encoded protein: CASSQGNYGYTF.

The V gene is TRBV7-2, the J gene TRBJ2-7, with 8 bases lining up with TRBD2. Germline lookup yields CDR1 SGHTA and CDR2 FQGNSA. Trimming cost V 7 bases and J 2 bases; bases outside gene matches: 7. The CDR3 spans 14 residues. This CDR3 reads CASTPTGGPYEQYF. The CDR3 DNA reads as TGTGCCAGCACCCCCACGGGAGGGCCCTACGAGCAGTACTTC.

The chain recombines TRBV28 with TRBJ1-5; weak D call: TRBD1 (6 bases). V lost 3 bases to trimming and J lost 1 base, with 7 bases between them. This CDR3 is 14 amino acids long. From germline, CDR1 is MDHEN and CDR2 SYDVKM. Here the CDR3 DNA reads TGTGCCAGCAGTTTCACAGGGAGCAATCAGCCCCAGCATTTT. As protein: CASSFTGSNQPQHF.

The chain carries TRBV7-2 and TRBJ2-1, with TRBD1 matching 10 bases. Germline CDR1 is SGHTA and CDR2 is FQGNSA. CDR3 length equals 13 residues. The junction had 7 bases not matched to a gene; V was cut back by 8 bases and J by 9 bases. CDR3 protein: CASGGQGVSEQFF. The CDR3 region has the DNA TGTGCCAGCGGAGGACAGGGGGTCTCTGAGCAGTTCTTC.

This chain links TRBV6-6 with TRBJ1-4; 8 positions match TRBD1. The CDR3 length is 13 residues. The junction had 8 bases not matched to a gene; V was cut back by 7 bases and J by 10 bases. In germline, CDR1 is MNHNY, CDR2 SVGAGI (reference sequence). CDR3 sequence (DNA): TGTGCCAGCAAAGGACAGGGTTCCGTAAAACTGTTTTTT. Amino acid sequence: CASKGQGSVKLFF.

The chain carries TRBV6-6 and TRBJ1-5; possibly TRBD1 for D (6 bases). Germline CDR1 MNHNY, CDR2 SVGAGI (reference sequence). This CDR3 is 15 amino acids long. V was clipped by 7 bases and J by 4 bases, with 17 bases between them. CDR3 amino acids: CASTDWDTYNQPQHF. The CDR3 coding sequence is TGTGCCAGCACCGACTGGGACACCTATAATCAGCCCCAGCATTTT.

V and J are TRBV6-5 and TRBJ2-1, with 7 bases identical to TRBD2. Trimming took 8 bases from V and 4 from J; bases not matched to a gene: 5. There are 13 residues in the CDR3. Germline V gene data show CDR1 as MNHEY and CDR2 as SVGAGI. The CDR3 nucleotides read TGTGCCAGCGGAACGGGGGGATACAATGAGCAGTTCTTC. This gives the protein CASGTGGYNEQFF.

The V and J genes are TRBV27 and TRBJ2-7, with 9 positions matching TRBD1. The CDR3 is 14 residues long. The junction had 6 bases not matched to a gene; V was cut back by 6 bases and J by 3 bases. Germline values: CDR1 MNHEY, CDR2 SMNVEV (reference sequence). The CDR3 nucleotides are TGTGCCAGCAGACCCACAGGGGGCGGCTACGAGCAGTACTTC. This translates into CASRPTGGGYEQYF.

This chain links TRBV10-3 with TRBJ2-2; TRBD2 might be the D (5 bases). The germline gives CDR1 ENHRY, CDR2 SYGVKD. This CDR3 is built from 13 residues. V was shortened by 0 bases and J by 6 bases, with 5 bases between the two germline ends. As DNA, the CDR3 is TGTGCCATCAGTGAGTCGGAGGCCGGGGAGCTGTTTTTT. Residues: CAISESEAGELFF.

The gene calls are TRBV7-9 and TRBJ2-3; TRBD2 aligns across 13 bases. The V and J ends lost 5 bases and 8 bases, in that order; junction bases with no gene match: 16. Per the germline V gene, CDR1 is SEHNR and CDR2 is FQNEAQ (reference sequence). The CDR3 is made up of 18 amino acids. As DNA, the CDR3 is TGTGCCAGCAGCCCCGAAAAGAGGACTAGCGGGAGTTTGGGTACGCAGTATTTT. Its protein is CASSPEKRTSGSLGTQYF.

The chain uses TRBV20-1 and TRBJ2-4; D is uncertain. The CDR3 is 11 amino acids. The germline V and J ends were trimmed by 6 bases and 5 bases, with 8 bases remaining between them. From germline, CDR1 is DFQATT and CDR2 SNEGSKA (reference sequence). Written as DNA, the CDR3 is TGCAGTGCCGAACAACAAAACATTCAGTACTTC. Translated: CSAEQQNIQYF.

This chain joins TRBV7-2 and TRBJ2-7; 10 bases are a match to TRBD2. The CDR3 covers 15 residues. The V gene's germline CDR1 is SGHTA and CDR2 FQGNSA. The V and J ends lost 4 bases and 2 bases, in that order; junction bases with no gene match: 5. The CDR3 sequence: CASSSSSGGTYEQYF. The CDR3, as DNA: TGTGCCAGCAGCTCATCTAGCGGGGGAACCTACGAGCAGTACTTC.

The CDR3 DNA reads as TGTGCCAGCAGCTTATCGTTGCTTAGGGGCGGAACAGAGACCCAGTACTTC. Protein product: CASSLSLLRGGTETQYF. V gene TRBV11-2 combines with J gene TRBJ2-5, with D possibly TRBD1 on 5 matching bases. Germline CDR1 SGHAT, CDR2 FQNNGV. CDR3 size: 17 residues. The V and J ends lost 2 bases and 4 bases respectively, with 20 bases between them.

In its sample, this clone was seen a few times. The CDR3 protein is CASSLVLGEQFF. For the CDR3, the DNA is TGTGCCAGCAGCTTAGTACTCGGTGAGCAGTTCTTC. The V and J genes are TRBV7-2 and TRBJ2-1, with no clear D. CDR3 length: 12 residues. In germline, CDR1 is SGHTA, CDR2 FQGNSA. V was trimmed by 1 base and J by 9 bases, leaving 7 bases between them. Based on the CDR3 plus reference TRBV7-2 and TRBJ2-1, the full variable domain is GAGVSQSPSNKVTEKGKDVELRCDPISGHTALYWYRQSLGQGLEFLIYFQGNSAPDKSGLPSDRFSAERTGGSVSTLTIQRTQQEDSAVYLCASSLVLGEQFFGPGTRLTVL.

V and J are TRBV7-2 and TRBJ1-6, with a weak D call TRBD1 (5 bases). Trimming took 7 bases from V and 1 from J, leaving 11 bases between them. This CDR3 comprises 15 residues. Germline values: CDR1 SGHTA, CDR2 FQGNSA. The CDR3 reads CASNSGGSYNSPLHF. Here the CDR3 DNA reads TGTGCCAGCAATTCCGGGGGGTCCTATAATTCACCCCTCCACTTT.

The chain carries TRBV7-2 and TRBJ2-3; the match to TRBD2 covers 7 bases. The J segment lost 3 bases and the V segment lost 0 bases, leaving 3 bases of the junction unmatched. This CDR3 comprises 15 residues. Germline values: CDR1 SGHTA, CDR2 FQGNSA. The CDR3 loop is CASSLAGGPTDTQYF. CDR3 bases: TGTGCCAGCAGCTTAGCGGGAGGGCCTACAGATACGCAGTATTTT. Full variable domain (missing parts from reference TRBV7-2 and TRBJ2-3): GAGVSQSPSNKVTEKGKDVELRCDPISGHTALYWYRQSLGQGLEFLIYFQGNSAPDKSGLPSDRFSAERTGGSVSTLTIQRTQQEDSAVYLCASSLAGGPTDTQYFGPGTRLTVL.

This sequence joins TRBV11-2 and TRBJ1-1; D ambiguous. V lost 4 bases and J 4 bases, leaving 10 bases between the germline ends. Germline CDR1 reads SGHAT; CDR2 reads FQNNGV. CDR3 size: 13 residues. DNA of the CDR3: TGTGCCAGCAGCTCAGACTCGGTCACTGAAGCTTTCTTT. Protein product: CASSSDSVTEAFF.

V gene TRBV30 combines with J gene TRBJ2-5, with TRBD2 identical over 8 bases. V gave up 5 bases and J gave up 4 bases; unmatched junction bases: 6. This CDR3 is built from 13 residues. Germline CDR1 and CDR2: GTSNPN and SVGIG (reference sequence). Here the CDR3 DNA reads TGTGCCTGGGGCGGGCTAGCGGGAGAGACCCAGTACTTC. Its protein product is CAWGGLAGETQYF.

The CDR3 is CASSLARGANTGELFF. CDR3 DNA sequence: TGTGCCAGCAGCTTAGCTCGGGGAGCCAACACCGGGGAGCTGTTTTTT. The chain joins TRBV7-2 to TRBJ2-2, with D maybe TRBD2 (5 bases). CDR1 is SGHTA, CDR2 FQGNSA, per germline. V was pared by 0 bases and J by 2 bases, with 10 bases between. The CDR3 sequence is 16 residues long.

The sample holds one count of this clone. The rearrangement links TRBV6-6 to TRBJ2-7; 9 bases match TRBD1. Germline CDR1 MNHNY, CDR2 SVGAGI (reference sequence). The CDR3 extends over 14 amino acids. With 5 bases clipped from V and 2 bases from J, the junction kept 4 bases outside the gene matches. CDR3 amino acids: CASSARQGAYEQYF. Written as DNA, the CDR3 is TGTGCCAGCAGTGCTCGACAGGGGGCCTACGAGCAGTACTTC.

In this sample, this clone turned up once. The rearrangement uses TRBV6-5 and TRBJ2-3; D possibly corresponds to TRBD1 (5 bases). V gave up 2 bases and J gave up 11 bases, with 8 bases separating them. From germline, CDR1 is MNHEY and CDR2 SVGAGI. This CDR3 region has 11 residues. Written as DNA, the CDR3 is TGTGCCAGCAGTTACGACAGATTGCAGTATTTT. This sequence encodes CASSYDRLQYF.

The chain joins TRBV11-2 to TRBJ1-1; the D gene is possibly TRBD1 (5 bases). With 5 bases removed from V and 1 base from J, the gap between germline ends came to 26 bases. This CDR3 comprises 19 residues. From germline, CDR1 is SGHAT and CDR2 FQNNGV. The DNA for the CDR3 is TGTGCCAGCAGCCCATCGGTATGGACGACCGTTGGGGCGAACACTGAAGCTTTCTTT. Translated: CASSPSVWTTVGANTEAFF.

This clone was counted a single time. This chain connects TRBV15 to TRBJ1-1; 9 bases map to TRBD1. CDR1 is LNHNV, CDR2 YYDKDF, per germline (reference sequence). The CDR3 totals 14 residues. The trim removed 3 bases at V and 14 bases at J, leaving 13 bases unmatched. CDR3 sequence (DNA): TGTGCCACCAGCAGGGAGAAGGACAGGGGTCTAGAGTTCTTT. Translated, it gives CATSREKDRGLEFF.

This sequence joins TRBV9 and TRBJ2-5; D is possibly TRBD1 (6 bases). The CDR3 extends over 15 amino acids. V was shortened by 4 bases and J by 2 bases, with 15 bases between the two germline ends. Germline V CDR1 and CDR2: SGDLS, YYNGEE. Here the CDR3 reads CASSPSGQSQETQYF. The CDR3 DNA reads TGTGCCAGCAGCCCCAGCGGACAGTCTCAAGAGACCCAGTACTTC. Drawing the rest from reference TRBV9 and TRBJ2-5, the complete variable domain is DSGVTQTPKHLITATGQRVTLRCSPRSGDLSVYWYQQSLDQGLQFLIQYYNGEERAKGNILERFSAQQFPDLHSELNLSSLELGDSALYFCASSPSGQSQETQYFGPGTRLLVL.

This chain joins TRBV27 and TRBJ2-3, with a possible D match to TRBD2 (6 bases). The CDR3 contains 15 residues. The V gene's germline CDR1 is MNHEY and CDR2 SMNVEV (reference sequence). V lost 4 bases and J 0 bases, leaving 11 bases between the germline ends. The CDR3 bases are TGTGCCAGCAGTTCTAGCGAAACTAGCACAGATACGCAGTATTTT. It codes for CASSSSETSTDTQYF.

In its sample, this clone was seen a few times. The chain is built from TRBV19 and TRBJ1-6; D gene uncertain. Trimming shortened V by 6 bases and J by 10 bases, and 10 bases separated the two germline ends. Germline V CDR1 and CDR2: LNHDA, SQIVND (reference sequence). The CDR3 length is 12 residues. The CDR3 bases are TGTGCCAGTAGGGAGGGTGGATCACCCCTCCACTTT. It codes for CASREGGSPLHF.

The chain combines TRBV28 with TRBJ1-2, with a possible D match to TRBD1 (6 bases). Trimming took off 5 bases at V and 2 bases at J, with 12 bases between the two ends. Germline CDR1 MDHEN, CDR2 SYDVKM. The CDR3 runs 14 residues. The CDR3 region has the DNA TGTGCCAGCAGTCCCCCCGGACAGAACTATGGCTACACCTTC. Its protein product is CASSPPGQNYGYTF.

The chain couples TRBV7-8 to TRBJ1-4; D perhaps matches TRBD1 (5 bases). The germline CDR1 and CDR2 sequences are SGHVS and FQNEAQ. V was cut by 1 base and J by 1 base, with 10 bases left in between. CDR3 length: 16 residues. CDR3 sequence: CASSLGLGRTNEKLFF. The CDR3 nucleotides are TGTGCCAGCAGCTTAGGCCTGGGGCGAACTAATGAAAAACTGTTTTTT.

V usage is TRBV19 and J usage is TRBJ2-1; 13 bases fit TRBD2. This CDR3 comprises 18 residues. The V and J ends lost 5 bases and 0 bases, in that order; junction bases with no gene match: 7. The germline gives CDR1 LNHDA, CDR2 SQIVND (reference sequence). The CDR3 loop is CASSPGTSGTSSYNEQFF. In DNA form, the CDR3 reads TGTGCCAGTAGTCCGGGGACTAGCGGGACCTCCTCCTACAATGAGCAGTTCTTC.

The chain uses TRBV27 and TRBJ1-1; D ambiguous. The CDR3 is 13 amino acids. The V and J ends lost 1 base and 1 base respectively, with 4 bases between them. Germline CDR1 reads MNHEY; CDR2 reads SMNVEV (reference sequence). CDR3 region: CASSLFRNTEAFF. The CDR3 coding sequence is TGTGCCAGCAGTTTATTCAGGAACACTGAAGCTTTCTTT.

V and J are TRBV19 and TRBJ2-7, with D maybe TRBD1 (6 bases). There are 14 residues in the CDR3. Germline CDR1 is LNHDA and CDR2 is SQIVND (reference sequence). The V end lost 6 bases, the J end lost 3 bases, and 15 bases lay between the germline ends. The CDR3 reads CASRGHDHLYEQYF. CDR3 sequence (DNA): TGTGCCAGTAGGGGACATGATCATCTCTACGAGCAGTACTTC.